These T cell receptor beta chains were read from a single sample in a study of molecular identifiers for immune sequencing clone quantification. TCRdb reanalysed the PCR reads using MiXCR and keeps one entry per CDR3 protein. Of 400,000 to 600,000 distinct CDR3 sequences listed, around 21% are singletons. Source material: naive CD8+ T cells from blood, with Jurkat cell RNA spiked in. All receptors derive from a human donor in good health. Some libraries in this study had Jurkat cell RNA spiked in. Each CDR3 is given with its conserved first and last residue. A D gene is named only where the DNA matches it firmly. Rows may omit the clone size; those that give it use once, few, many or a size class.

V gene	D gene	J gene	clone size	CDR3 DNA	CDR3 protein
TRBV7-9	.	TRBJ1-1	many	TGTGCCAGCAGCTTAGGACTAGAAGCTTTCTTT	CASSLGLEAFF
TRBV9	.	TRBJ1-1	few	TGTGCCAGCAGCGTAGTCAATGGAAACACTGAAGCTTTCTTT	CASSVVNGNTEAFF
TRBV11-3	.	TRBJ1-1	few	TGTGCCAGCACCCCGCTCCCCGGCACTGAAGCTTTCTTT	CASTPLPGTEAFF
TRBV24-1	TRBD2	TRBJ2-2	.	TGTGCCACCAGTGATCTAGCGGGGTCCGTCGGGGAGCTGTTTTTT	CATSDLAGSVGELFF
TRBV28	TRBD1	TRBJ2-5	many	TGTGCCAGCAGTTTGGGGACAGGCCAAGAGACCCAGTACTTC	CASSLGTGQETQYF
TRBV20-1	.	TRBJ2-7	few	TGCAGTGCTAGAGATCTCAAATCACAGGGTCAGGGCGAGCAGTACTTC	CSARDLKSQGQGEQYF
TRBV4-3	.	TRBJ2-1	few	TGCGCCAGCAGCCAAGAATCTGAGGGGGACGAGCAGTTCTTC	CASSQESEGDEQFF
TRBV9	.	TRBJ2-3	.	TGTGCCAGCAGCGTAGCTACGACTCCCCTCGGGGCAGATACGCAGTATTTT	CASSVATTPLGADTQYF
TRBV7-9	TRBD1	TRBJ2-2	many	TGTGCCAGCGGCGGGACAGGGGTCCCCGGGGAGCTGTTTTTT	CASGGTGVPGELFF
TRBV6-2/TRBV6-3	TRBD1	TRBJ2-5	few	TGTGCCAGCAGTTACTCGAGTAGGGGACAGCCAATCCAAGAGACCCAGTACTTC	CASSYSSRGQPIQETQYF
TRBV6-2/TRBV6-3	TRBD2	TRBJ2-3	.	TGTGCCAGCAGTTACCTTGCGGGGGGGCCTTCAGATACGCAGTATTTT	CASSYLAGGPSDTQYF
TRBV6-2/TRBV6-3	.	TRBJ1-1	.	TGTGCCAGCAGTTACGTCTACACTGAAGCTTTCTTT	CASSYVYTEAFF
TRBV7-9	.	TRBJ1-5	many	TGTGCCAGCGGAAACCAGGGGATCAGCAATCAGCCCCAGCATTTT	CASGNQGISNQPQHF
TRBV29-1	.	TRBJ2-3	.	TGCAGCGTTGATTTTGGCAGGGGAATCACAGATACGCAGTATTTT	CSVDFGRGITDTQYF
TRBV2	.	TRBJ2-2	many	TGTGCCAGCAGTCCCGGGACCCTGCCCGGGGAGCTGTTTTTT	CASSPGTLPGELFF
TRBV7-3	.	TRBJ2-3	.	TGTGCCAGCAGCTTATCTTCCAGGGAGCAGCATACGGATACGCAGTATTTT	CASSLSSREQHTDTQYF
TRBV28	.	TRBJ1-5	many	TGTGCCAGCAGTTTATTACAGGCGGATAGCAATCAGCCCCAGCATTTT	CASSLLQADSNQPQHF
TRBV20-1	.	TRBJ2-3	many	TGCAGTGCTAGAGATTATAACTTGGAGAGCACAGATACGCAGTATTTT	CSARDYNLESTDTQYF
TRBV6-6	.	TRBJ2-2	many	TGTGCCAGCAGATATTTGACAGGACAAAACACCGGGGAGCTGTTTTTT	CASRYLTGQNTGELFF